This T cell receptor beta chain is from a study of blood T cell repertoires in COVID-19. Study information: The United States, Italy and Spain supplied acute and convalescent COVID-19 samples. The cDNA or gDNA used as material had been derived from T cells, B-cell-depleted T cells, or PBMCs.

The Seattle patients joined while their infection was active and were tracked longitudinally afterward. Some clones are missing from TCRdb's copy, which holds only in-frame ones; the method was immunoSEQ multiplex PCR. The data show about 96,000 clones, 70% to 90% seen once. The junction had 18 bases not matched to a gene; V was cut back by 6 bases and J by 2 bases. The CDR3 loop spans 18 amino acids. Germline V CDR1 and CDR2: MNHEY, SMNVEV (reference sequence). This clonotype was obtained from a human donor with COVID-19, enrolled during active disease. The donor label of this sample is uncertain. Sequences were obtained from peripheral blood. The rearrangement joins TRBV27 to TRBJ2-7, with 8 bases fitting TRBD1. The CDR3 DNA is TGTGCCAGCAGATTAGATGGACAGGGCGTTGTCACAACCTACGAGCAGTACTTC. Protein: CASRLDGQGVVTTYEQYF.